Listed here are 2 T cell receptor beta chains from one sample, sequenced in a study of radiotherapy plus CTLA-4 blockade in lung cancer. The protocol was immunoSEQ multiplex PCR, while the TCRdb copy is restricted to in-frame clones and leaves out a portion. The table records about 98,000 clones, more than 75% of them present only once. Sequences were derived from peripheral blood, sampled from a patient treated with radiotherapy plus ipilimumab. The receptors come from a human donor with non-small cell lung cancer who had a partial response to radiotherapy plus ipilimumab.

The sample holds one count of this clone. CDR3 in DNA: TGTGCCAGCAGCGACGCCCCACTAGCGGCTGCCTCCTACAATGAGCAGTTCTTC. Translation: CASSDAPLAAASYNEQFF. The genes are TRBV9 and TRBJ2-1, with 8 positions matching TRBD2. CDR1 SGDLS and CDR2 YYNGEE come from the germline V gene. Unmatched junction bases numbered 11, after V lost 3 bases and J lost 0 bases. CDR3 length: 18 residues.

V usage is TRBV28 and J usage is TRBJ2-7; 12 bases map to TRBD1. CDR1 and CDR2 (germline): MDHEN, SYDVKM. V gave up 6 bases and J gave up 4 bases; unmatched junction bases: 7. The CDR3 length is 15 residues. In DNA, the CDR3 is TGTGCCAGCAGAGATAGGGACAGGGGGCCTTACGAGCAGTACTTC. Translated, it gives CASRDRDRGPYEQYF. Full variable domain (rest looked up from reference TRBV28 and TRBJ2-7): DVKVTQSSRYLVKRTGEKVFLECVQDMDHENMFWYRQDPGLGLRLIYFSYDVKMKEKGDIPEGYSVSREKKERFSLILESASTNQTSMYLCASRDRDRGPYEQYFGPGTRLTVT.